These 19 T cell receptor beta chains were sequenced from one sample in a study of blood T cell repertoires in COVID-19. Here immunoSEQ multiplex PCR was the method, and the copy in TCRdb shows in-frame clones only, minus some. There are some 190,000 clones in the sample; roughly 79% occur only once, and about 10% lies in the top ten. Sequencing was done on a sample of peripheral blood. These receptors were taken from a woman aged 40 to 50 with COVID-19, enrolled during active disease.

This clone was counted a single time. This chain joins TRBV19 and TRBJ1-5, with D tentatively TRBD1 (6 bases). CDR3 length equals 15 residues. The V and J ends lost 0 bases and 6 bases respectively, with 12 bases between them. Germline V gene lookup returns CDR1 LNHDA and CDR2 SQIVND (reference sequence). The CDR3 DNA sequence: TGTGCCAGTAGTATAGAGGGGGCAGGTGCTCAGCCCCAGCATTTT. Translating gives CASSIEGAGAQPQHF.

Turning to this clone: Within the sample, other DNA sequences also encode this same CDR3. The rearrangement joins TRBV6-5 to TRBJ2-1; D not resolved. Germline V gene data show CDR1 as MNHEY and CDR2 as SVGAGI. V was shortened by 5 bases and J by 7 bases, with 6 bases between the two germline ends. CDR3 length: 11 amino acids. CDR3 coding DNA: TGTGCCAGCAGTAGGAGTAATGAGCAGTTCTTC. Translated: CASSRSNEQFF.

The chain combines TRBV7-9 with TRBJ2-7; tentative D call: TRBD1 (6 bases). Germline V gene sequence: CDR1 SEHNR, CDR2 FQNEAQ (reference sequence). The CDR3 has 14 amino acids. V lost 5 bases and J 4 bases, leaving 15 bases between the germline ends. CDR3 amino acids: CASSDRSGAYEQYF. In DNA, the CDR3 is TGTGCCAGCAGCGACAGGTCCGGGGCTTACGAGCAGTACTTC.

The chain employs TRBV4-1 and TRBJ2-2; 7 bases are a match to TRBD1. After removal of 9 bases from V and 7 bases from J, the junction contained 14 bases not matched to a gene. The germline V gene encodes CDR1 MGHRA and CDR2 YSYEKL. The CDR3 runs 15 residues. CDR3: CASSSGPGGFGELFF. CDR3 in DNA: TGCGCCAGTAGTTCGGGGCCAGGGGGATTCGGGGAGCTGTTTTTT.

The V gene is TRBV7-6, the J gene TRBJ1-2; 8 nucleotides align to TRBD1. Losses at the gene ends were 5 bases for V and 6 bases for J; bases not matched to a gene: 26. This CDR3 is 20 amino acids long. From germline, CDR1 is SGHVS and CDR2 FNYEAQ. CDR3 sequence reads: CASSPITQGAIKDRFHGYTF. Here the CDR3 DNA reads TGTGCCAGCAGCCCGATAACGCAGGGGGCGATCAAGGACAGATTTCATGGCTACACCTTC.

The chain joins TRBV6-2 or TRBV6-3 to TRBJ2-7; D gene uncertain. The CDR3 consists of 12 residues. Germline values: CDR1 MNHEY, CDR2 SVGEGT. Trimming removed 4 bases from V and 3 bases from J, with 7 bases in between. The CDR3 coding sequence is TGTGCCAGCAGTTCAGAAATCTACGAGCAGTACGTC. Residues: CASSSEIYEQYV.

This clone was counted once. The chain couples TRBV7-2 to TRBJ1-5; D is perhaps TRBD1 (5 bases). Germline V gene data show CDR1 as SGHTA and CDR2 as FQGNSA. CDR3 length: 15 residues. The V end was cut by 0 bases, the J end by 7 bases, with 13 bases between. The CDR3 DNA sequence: TGTGCCAGCAGCTTAGCGGGGGGATCGGGACAGCCCCAGCATTTT. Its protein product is CASSLAGGSGQPQHF.

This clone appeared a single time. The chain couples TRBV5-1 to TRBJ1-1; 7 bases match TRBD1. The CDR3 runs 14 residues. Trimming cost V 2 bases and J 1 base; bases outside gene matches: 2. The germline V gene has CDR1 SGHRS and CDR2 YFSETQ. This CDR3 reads CASSFGDRNTEAFF. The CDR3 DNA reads TGCGCCAGCAGCTTTGGGGACAGGAACACTGAAGCTTTCTTT. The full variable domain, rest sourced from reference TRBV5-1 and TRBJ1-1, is KAGVTQTPRYLIKTRGQQVTLSCSPISGHRSVSWYQQTPGQGLQFLFEYFSETQRNKGNFPGRFSGRQFSNSRSEMNVSTLELGDSALYLCASSFGDRNTEAFFGQGTRLTVV.

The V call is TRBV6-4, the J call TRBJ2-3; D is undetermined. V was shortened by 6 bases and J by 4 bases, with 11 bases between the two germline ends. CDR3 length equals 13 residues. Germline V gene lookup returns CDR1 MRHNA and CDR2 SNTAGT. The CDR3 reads CASSAFRADTQYF. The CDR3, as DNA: TGTGCCAGCAGCGCCTTCCGGGCAGATACGCAGTATTTT.

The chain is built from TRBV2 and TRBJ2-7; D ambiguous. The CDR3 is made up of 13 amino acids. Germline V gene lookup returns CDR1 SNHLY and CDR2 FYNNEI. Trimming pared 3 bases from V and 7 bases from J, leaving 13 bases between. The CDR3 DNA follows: TGTGCCAGCAGTGAGGGCCCTTCCTGGGAGCAGTACTTC. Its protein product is CASSEGPSWEQYF.

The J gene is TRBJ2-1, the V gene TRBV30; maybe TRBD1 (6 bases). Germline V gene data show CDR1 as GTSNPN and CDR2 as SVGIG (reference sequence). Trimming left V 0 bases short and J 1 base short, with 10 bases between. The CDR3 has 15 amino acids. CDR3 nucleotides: TGTGCCTGGAGTGTTGGCAGGGGATCCTACAATGAGCAGTTCTTC. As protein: CAWSVGRGSYNEQFF.

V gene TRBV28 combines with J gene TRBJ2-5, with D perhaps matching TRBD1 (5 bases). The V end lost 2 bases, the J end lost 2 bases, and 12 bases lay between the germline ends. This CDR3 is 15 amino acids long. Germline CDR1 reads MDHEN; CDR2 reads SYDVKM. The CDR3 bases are TGTGCCAGCAGTTTACCAAACGACAGTCAAGAGACCCAGTACTTC. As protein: CASSLPNDSQETQYF.

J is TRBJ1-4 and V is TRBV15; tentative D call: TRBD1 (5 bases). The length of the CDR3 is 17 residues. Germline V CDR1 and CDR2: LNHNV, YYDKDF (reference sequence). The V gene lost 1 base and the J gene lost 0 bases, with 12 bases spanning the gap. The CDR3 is CATSRGRGIATNEKLFF. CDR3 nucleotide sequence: TGTGCCACCAGCAGAGGCCGGGGGATTGCAACTAATGAAAAACTGTTTTTT.

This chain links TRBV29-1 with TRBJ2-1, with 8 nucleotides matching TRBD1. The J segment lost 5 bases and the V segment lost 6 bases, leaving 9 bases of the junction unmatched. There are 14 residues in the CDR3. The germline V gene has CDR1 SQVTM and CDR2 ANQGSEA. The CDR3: CSVAGTGLNNEQFF. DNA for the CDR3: TGCAGCGTAGCCGGGACAGGCCTCAACAATGAGCAGTTCTTC.

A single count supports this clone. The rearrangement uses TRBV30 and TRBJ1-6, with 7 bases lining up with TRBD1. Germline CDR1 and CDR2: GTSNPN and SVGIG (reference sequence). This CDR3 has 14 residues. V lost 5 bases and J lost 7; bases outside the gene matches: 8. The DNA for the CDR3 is TGTGCCTGGTCCGGGGGCAGGGGGAATTCACCCCTCCACTTT. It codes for CAWSGGRGNSPLHF.

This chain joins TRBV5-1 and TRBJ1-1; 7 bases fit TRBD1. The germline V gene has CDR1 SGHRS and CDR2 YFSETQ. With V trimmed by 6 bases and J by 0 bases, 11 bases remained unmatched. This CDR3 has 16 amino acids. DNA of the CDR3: TGCGCCAGCACAGAGACAGGGCTTCTGCTGAACACTGAAGCTTTCTTT. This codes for CASTETGLLLNTEAFF.

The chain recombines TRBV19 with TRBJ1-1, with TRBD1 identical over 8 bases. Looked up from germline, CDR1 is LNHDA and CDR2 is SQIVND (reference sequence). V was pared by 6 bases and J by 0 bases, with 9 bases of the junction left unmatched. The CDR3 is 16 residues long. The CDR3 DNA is TGTGCCAGTAGACAATTCACAGGGGGGATGAACACTGAAGCTTTCTTT. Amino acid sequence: CASRQFTGGMNTEAFF.

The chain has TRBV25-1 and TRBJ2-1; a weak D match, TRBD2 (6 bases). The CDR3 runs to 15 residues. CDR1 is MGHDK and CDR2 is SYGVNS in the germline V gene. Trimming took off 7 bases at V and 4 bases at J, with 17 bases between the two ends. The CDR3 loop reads CASTEGGGRYNEQFF. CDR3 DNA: TGTGCCAGCACCGAAGGAGGAGGGCGGTACAATGAGCAGTTCTTC.

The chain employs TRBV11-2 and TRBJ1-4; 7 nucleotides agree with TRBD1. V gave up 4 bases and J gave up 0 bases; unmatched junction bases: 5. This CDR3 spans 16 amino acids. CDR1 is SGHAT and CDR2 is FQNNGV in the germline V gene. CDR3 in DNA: TGTGCCAGCAGCTCCCGACAGGGAGCAACTAATGAAAAACTGTTTTTT. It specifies CASSSRQGATNEKLFF.